The clone carrying this T cell receptor beta chain came up once. The source of the sample is a study of OX40 agonist ivuxolimab in advanced cancers. Background on the study: As their treatment, patients were administered ivuxolimab, an agonistic anti-OX40 (CD134) antibody.

Libraries were prepared by immunoSEQ multiplex PCR; TCRdb keeps only in-frame clonotypes and omits some of them. This table has around 86,000 clones, 84% appearing once. The germline V gene has CDR1 SGHTA and CDR2 FQGNSA. The CDR3 contains 15 residues. The V and J ends lost 5 bases and 3 bases respectively, with 16 bases between them. The sample in question was CD4+ or CD8+ T cells sorted from blood, obtained in a trial of the OX40 agonist ivuxolimab. This sequence originates from an adult with an advanced solid tumor such as melanoma, head and neck, liver or kidney cancer. This rearrangement joins TRBV7-2 to TRBJ1-2; a possible D gene is TRBD1 (5 bases). The CDR3 DNA reads as TGTGCCAGCAGCATCCCGGGGGGGGGATACTATGGCTACACCTTC. Residues: CASSIPGGGYYGYTF.